A single sample is the source of the 29 T cell receptor beta chains below, sequenced in a study of blood T cells in healthy people across ages. For the second PCR, which ran for roughly 6 to 12 cycles, a sample-barcoded 5' primer and a J-beta primer mix were used. MiXCR was run by TCRdb on the 5' RACE reads, yielding one entry per CDR3 protein. Among more than 800,000 distinct CDR3 sequences listed, about 28% were seen once. Sequencing input: blood. The receptors here all came from a woman aged 80 or older in good health.

The table lists this clonotype with many counts. The chain has TRBV12-3 or TRBV12-4 and TRBJ2-2; D is uncertain. This CDR3 spans 14 amino acids. Trimming shortened V by 6 bases and J by 6 bases, and 14 bases separated the two germline ends. Written as DNA, the CDR3 is TGTGCCAGCAGCCTCCTGGGTAAAGCCGGGGAGCTGTTTTTT. This gives the protein CASSLLGKAGELFF.

The gene calls are TRBV20-1 and TRBJ1-5; D may be TRBD1 (5 bases). The V end lost 6 bases, the J end lost 4 bases, and 19 bases lay between the germline ends. The CDR3 is 15 amino acids. CDR1 and CDR2 (germline): DFQATT, SNEGSKA (reference sequence). CDR3 sequence reads: CSANFPRQFNQPQHF. The CDR3 DNA sequence: TGCAGTGCCAATTTCCCTAGACAGTTTAATCAGCCCCAGCATTTT.

The chain links TRBV12-3 or TRBV12-4 to TRBJ2-3; the D call may be TRBD1 or TRBD2 (5 bases each). This CDR3 region has 16 residues. V was cut by 2 bases and J by 11 bases, with 23 bases left in between. For the CDR3, the DNA is TGTGCCAGCAGTTTATGGGGCGGGCTGAGCACAGATGTGCAGTATTTT. It translates to CASSLWGGLSTDVQYF.

The genes are TRBV12-3 or TRBV12-4 and TRBJ2-7; 11 bases are shared with TRBD1. Unmatched junction bases numbered 3, after V lost 5 bases and J lost 0 bases. The CDR3 length is 15 residues. CDR3 amino acids: CASSRTGGFSYEQYF. The CDR3 DNA follows: TGTGCCAGCAGTCGGACAGGGGGCTTCTCCTACGAGCAGTACTTC.

This clonotype occurred many times. This chain uses TRBV6-2 or TRBV6-3 with TRBJ1-5, with TRBD1 matching 8 bases. CDR1 and CDR2 from the germline V gene are MNHEY and SVGEGT. CDR3 length equals 15 residues. Trimming took 5 bases from V and 4 from J; bases not matched to a gene: 7. CDR3 in DNA: TGTGCCAGCAGTAAGGGGACAGGACCTAATCAGCCCCAGCATTTT. Protein sequence: CASSKGTGPNQPQHF.

The V and J genes are TRBV29-1 and TRBJ1-2; D perhaps matches TRBD1 (5 bases). The CDR3 length is 13 residues. V lost 0 bases, J lost 4 bases, and 9 bases lay in between. The germline CDR1 and CDR2 sequences are SQVTM and ANQGSEA. This CDR3 reads CSVEDRESYGYTF. The CDR3 DNA reads TGCAGCGTTGAAGACAGGGAGAGCTATGGCTACACCTTC. Complete variable domain (other parts from reference TRBV29-1 and TRBJ1-2): SAVISQKPSRDICQRGTSLTIQCQVDSQVTMMFWYRQQPGQSLTLIATANQGSEATYESGFVIDKFPISRPNLTFSTLTVSNMSPEDSSIYLCSVEDRESYGYTFGSGTRLTVV.

Comments on this clonotype: A read error may be the cause here, since a much bigger clone is one base away. The genes are TRBV28 and TRBJ2-7, with D possibly called TRBD1 or TRBD2 (5 bases each). The CDR3 totals 14 residues. V was clipped by 5 bases and J by 7 bases, with 18 bases between them. Looked up from germline, CDR1 is MDHEN and CDR2 is SYDVKM. This CDR3 is CASSTGTSIREQYF. In nucleotides, the CDR3 is TGTGCCAGCAGTACCGGGACCTCCATCCGAGAGCAGTACTTC.

The V gene is TRBV11-2, the J gene TRBJ2-1; 14 nucleotides line up with TRBD2. This CDR3 has 16 residues. Looked up from germline, CDR1 is SGHAT and CDR2 is FQNNGV. The J segment lost 6 bases and the V segment lost 5 bases, leaving 6 bases of the junction unmatched. CDR3 region: CASSRLAGGFGNEQFF. The CDR3 coding sequence is TGTGCCAGCAGCCGACTAGCGGGGGGGTTCGGCAATGAGCAGTTCTTC.

This clonotype was recorded at least ten times. The rearrangement joins TRBV6-2 or TRBV6-3 to TRBJ2-7, with a tentative D call TRBD1 (6 bases). The CDR3 is 12 residues long. V shed 4 bases and J shed 5 bases, with 9 bases lying between them. Per germline, CDR1 MNHEY and CDR2 SVGEGT. The CDR3 spells CASSFSGDEQYF. CDR3 DNA sequence: TGTGCCAGCAGTTTCTCAGGGGACGAGCAGTACTTC.

There are many counts of this clonotype. The CDR3 nucleotides are TGTGCCATCAGTCCCCCCGGGACAGGGAAAGATACGCAGTATTTT. This encodes CAISPPGTGKDTQYF. The rearrangement joins TRBV10-3 to TRBJ2-3; 9 positions match TRBD1. The V gene end was trimmed by 5 bases and the J gene end by 5 bases; junction bases not matched to a gene: 8. There are 15 residues in the CDR3. Germline CDR1 and CDR2: ENHRY and SYGVKD.

For this clonotype: A much larger clone lies a single base off, so this may be a read error. The chain has TRBV7-9 and TRBJ2-3; possibly TRBD2 for D (6 bases). The CDR3 has 13 residues. Germline values: CDR1 SEHNR, CDR2 FQNEAQ (reference sequence). CDR3 sequence (DNA): TGTGTCAGCAGCTTGACTAGACAAGATACGCAGTATTTT. This translates into CVSSLTRQDTQYF.

A note on this clonotype: Since a much larger clone is just one base distant, this may be a read error. The chain carries TRBV28 and TRBJ2-1; TRBD2 agrees at 11 bases. CDR1 is MDHEN and CDR2 is SYDVKM in the germline V gene. V lost 4 bases and J lost 13; bases outside the gene matches: 18. This CDR3 contains 17 residues. CDR3 bases: TGTGCCAGCAGTTCCTTAGCGGGGGGGTTCGTGCCGGAGACCCAGTTCTTC. Its translation is CASSSLAGGFVPETQFF.

Many counts were recorded for this clonotype. The chain uses TRBV5-1 and TRBJ2-1; 16 bases line up with TRBD2. The germline CDR1 and CDR2 sequences are SGHRS and YFSETQ. Germline trimming cut 6 bases from V and 0 bases from J; bases unmatched to any gene: 6. The CDR3 is made up of 18 amino acids. For the CDR3, the DNA is TGCGCCAGCATCCCGGGACTAGCGGGGGGGAGCTCCTACAATGAGCAGTTCTTC. Amino acid sequence: CASIPGLAGGSSYNEQFF. Full variable domain (missing parts from reference TRBV5-1 and TRBJ2-1): KAGVTQTPRYLIKTRGQQVTLSCSPISGHRSVSWYQQTPGQGLQFLFEYFSETQRNKGNFPGRFSGRQFSNSRSEMNVSTLELGDSALYLCASIPGLAGGSSYNEQFFGPGTRLTVL.

This clonotype has a count of ten or more. The J gene is TRBJ2-5, the V gene TRBV9; no clear D gene. The CDR3 length is 13 residues. V shed 4 bases and J shed 0 bases, with 7 bases lying between them. In germline, CDR1 is SGDLS, CDR2 YYNGEE. The DNA for the CDR3 is TGTGCCAGCAGCACATTGTACCAAGAGACCCAGTACTTC. It yields the protein CASSTLYQETQYF.

Concerning this clonotype: At one boundary the junction diverges from the germline segment, which might be a read error. The rearrangement joins TRBV5-1 to TRBJ2-2, with D possibly being TRBD1 or TRBD2 (5 bases each). Germline CDR1 SGHRS, CDR2 YFSETQ. This CDR3 contains 14 residues. In DNA, the CDR3 is TGCGCCGGCACCCGGGACGCGAACACTGGGGAGCTGTTTTTT. It translates to CAGTRDANTGELFF.

About this clonotype itself: At one boundary the junction diverges from the germline segment, which might be a read error. The chain employs TRBV5-1 and TRBJ2-7; D might be TRBD1 or TRBD2, each matching 5 bases. The CDR3 has 14 amino acids. From germline, CDR1 is SGHRS and CDR2 YFSETQ. CDR3 nucleotides: TGCGCCTGCAGCCGGGGACGGAGCTCCTACGGGCAGTACTTC. It yields the protein CACSRGRSSYGQYF.

This clonotype was found many times. The chain recombines TRBV7-2 with TRBJ2-5; D unclear. This CDR3 spans 13 amino acids. The V end was cut by 1 base, the J end by 2 bases, with 5 bases between. Germline CDR1 is SGHTA and CDR2 is FQGNSA. As DNA, the CDR3 is TGTGCCAGCAGCTTAGGGCAACAAGAGACCCAGTACTTC. Residues: CASSLGQQETQYF.

This clonotype was found many times. V is TRBV6-5 and J is TRBJ2-1; TRBD1 agrees at 9 bases. With 6 bases clipped from V and 5 bases from J, the junction kept 8 bases outside the gene matches. Looked up from germline, CDR1 is MNHEY and CDR2 is SVGAGI. The CDR3 is made up of 15 amino acids. CDR3 nucleotides: TGTGCCAGCAGAATTGACGGGACAGGGCACAATGAGCAGTTCTTC. Its translation: CASRIDGTGHNEQFF.

This clonotype has a count of ten or more. V usage is TRBV24-1 and J usage is TRBJ2-1, with unresolved D. The CDR3 totals 13 residues. Per germline, CDR1 KGHDR and CDR2 SFDVKD. V was shortened by 3 bases and J by 5 bases, with 7 bases between the two germline ends. DNA for the CDR3: TGTGCCACCAGTGATGCTACAAACAATGAGCAGTTCTTC. This sequence encodes CATSDATNNEQFF.

Comments on this clonotype: A read error may be the cause here, since a much bigger clone is one base away. The rearrangement joins TRBV10-3 to TRBJ2-5, with D perhaps assigned TRBD1 or TRBD2 (6 bases each). This CDR3 has 15 residues. The V and J ends lost 6 bases and 5 bases respectively, with 19 bases between them. CDR1 ENHRY and CDR2 SYGVKD come from the germline V gene. CDR3 coding DNA: TGTGCCATCAGGGGGGCCGGGACTGCTGGTGAGACCCAGTACTTC. Protein: CAIRGAGTAGETQYF.

The sample holds many counts of this clonotype. The rearrangement links TRBV18 to TRBJ1-1, with a possible D match to TRBD1 (6 bases). CDR3 size: 13 residues. Per the germline V gene, CDR1 is KGHSH and CDR2 is LQKENI. V was pared by 8 bases and J by 1 base, with 11 bases between. CDR3 sequence: CASSPGQNTEAFF. CDR3 coding DNA: TGTGCCAGCAGTCCGGGACAGAACACTGAAGCTTTCTTT.

At least ten counts were recorded for this clonotype. This chain uses TRBV20-1 with TRBJ2-5; D not certain. Trimming shortened V by 6 bases and J by 5 bases, and 16 bases separated the two germline ends. The CDR3 covers 13 residues. Germline V gene data show CDR1 as DFQATT and CDR2 as SNEGSKA (reference sequence). The CDR3 DNA reads as TGCAGTGCCGTCTCCCTGAGAACGGAGACCCAGTACTTC. Protein: CSAVSLRTETQYF.

In this sample, this clonotype turned up a few times. One junction end does not reproduce the germline sequence, and a read error may be involved. V gene TRBV20-1 combines with J gene TRBJ1-4; TRBD1 agrees at 10 bases. The germline V gene encodes CDR1 DFQATT and CDR2 SNEGSKA (reference sequence). The CDR3 loop spans 15 amino acids. The CDR3 is CSATGTGAEAEKRFF. CDR3 DNA sequence: TGCAGTGCAACCGGGACAGGGGCCGAGGCTGAAAAACGGTTTTTT.

For this clonotype: Compared with germline, one end of the junction differs, possibly owing to a read error. The genes are TRBV25-1 and TRBJ1-2; D uncertain. In germline, CDR1 is MGHDK, CDR2 SYGVNS. The CDR3 spans 15 residues. CDR3 DNA: TGTACCAGCAGTGACCCTGGAGCAGTTAACTGTGGCTACACCTTC. This translates into CTSSDPGAVNCGYTF.

The chain employs TRBV30 and TRBJ2-5; 9 nucleotides line up with TRBD2. The germline V gene has CDR1 GTSNPN and CDR2 SVGIG (reference sequence). The CDR3 has 13 residues. J gave up 4 bases and V 8 bases, and 8 bases lay outside the gene matches. CDR3 loop: CARAASGVETQYF. CDR3 sequence (DNA): TGTGCCCGGGCGGCTAGCGGGGTAGAGACCCAGTACTTC.

This clonotype was counted between two and nine times. J is TRBJ2-4 and V is TRBV7-2; no reliable D call. Gene TRBJ2-5 matches the end of the DNA better, so the J call may be wrong. The CDR3 length is 15 residues. The germline CDR1 and CDR2 sequences are SGHTA and FQGNSA. The CDR3 bases are TGTGCCAGCAGCTTAGATGGACGGGCTCAAGAGACCCAGTACTTC. Translating gives CASSLDGRAQETQYF.

This clonotype has only a few counts. A much larger clonotype is one base distant, so this may be a read error. The chain links TRBV6-2 or TRBV6-3 to TRBJ2-1, with 8 bases lining up with TRBD2. The CDR3 totals 15 residues. V lost 2 bases, J lost 13 bases, and 13 bases stayed unmatched. CDR1 is MNHEY, CDR2 SVGEGT, per germline. DNA for the CDR3: TGTGCCAGCAGTTACGATCGGGAGGGTAGGGAGACCCAGTTCTTC. Its protein product is CASSYDREGRETQFF.

Details on this clonotype: Compared with germline, one end of the junction differs, possibly owing to a read error. The CDR3 DNA reads as TGTGCTAGCAGCTTAAATACGGGAGATCTCGACAATGAGCAGTTCTTC. Protein: CASSLNTGDLDNEQFF. The rearrangement links TRBV7-7 to TRBJ2-1; perhaps TRBD2 as D (6 bases). Per germline, CDR1 SSHAT and CDR2 FNYEAQ (reference sequence). This CDR3 is built from 16 residues.

The rearrangement joins TRBV7-2 to TRBJ1-5; D is unclear. The CDR3 runs to 15 residues. Per germline, CDR1 SGHTA and CDR2 FQGNSA. V was cut by 6 bases and J by 0 bases, with 12 bases left in between. CDR3 sequence (DNA): TGTGCCAGCAGGATGGGTCTCAATAGCAATCAGCCCCAGCATTTT. It translates to CASRMGLNSNQPQHF. Looking up the rest from reference TRBV7-2 and TRBJ1-5 gives the full variable domain: GAGVSQSPSNKVTEKGKDVELRCDPISGHTALYWYRQSLGQGLEFLIYFQGNSAPDKSGLPSDRFSAERTGGSVSTLTIQRTQQEDSAVYLCASRMGLNSNQPQHFGDGTRLSIL.